Listed here are 14 T cell receptor beta chains from one sample, sequenced in a study of blood T cell repertoires in COVID-19. Libraries were prepared by immunoSEQ multiplex PCR; TCRdb keeps only in-frame clonotypes and omits some of them. The sample shows a few hundred thousand clones, approximately 81% of them seen only once. The sequencing input was peripheral blood. The receptor source for this set is a man between 40 and 49 years old with acute or convalescent COVID-19.

This clone was counted a single time. The chain couples TRBV7-9 to TRBJ1-2, with D tentatively TRBD1 (5 bases). This CDR3 region has 16 residues. Germline V gene data show CDR1 as SEHNR and CDR2 as FQNEAQ (reference sequence). V was shortened by 3 bases and J by 4 bases, with 18 bases between the two germline ends. CDR3 protein: CASSFRGTARLYGYTF. As DNA, the CDR3 is TGTGCCAGCAGCTTTCGCGGGACCGCGAGACTCTATGGCTACACCTTC.

The chain links TRBV7-2 to TRBJ1-2, with a tentative D call TRBD1 (5 bases). CDR3 length: 13 amino acids. Trimming took off 3 bases at V and 1 base at J, with 6 bases between the two ends. CDR1 is SGHTA and CDR2 is FQGNSA in the germline V gene. CDR3 DNA: TGTGCCAGCAGCTTCGACAGTAACTATGGCTACACCTTC. Translation: CASSFDSNYGYTF. Supplemented by reference TRBV7-2 and TRBJ1-2, the full variable domain reads GAGVSQSPSNKVTEKGKDVELRCDPISGHTALYWYRQSLGQGLEFLIYFQGNSAPDKSGLPSDRFSAERTGGSVSTLTIQRTQQEDSAVYLCASSFDSNYGYTFGSGTRLTVV.

This CDR3 reads CATSDFLASNEQFF. CDR3 nucleotide sequence: TGTGCCACCAGTGATTTTCTAGCGAGCAATGAGCAGTTCTTC. V is TRBV24-1 and J is TRBJ2-1; D possibly corresponds to TRBD2 (6 bases). Germline loops: CDR1 KGHDR, CDR2 SFDVKD. The CDR3 extends over 14 amino acids. The V gene lost 1 base and the J gene lost 6 bases, with 9 bases spanning the gap.

The genes are TRBV2 and TRBJ1-2, with TRBD1 matching 7 bases. J lost 2 bases, V lost 8 bases, and 14 bases had no gene match. Germline values: CDR1 SNHLY, CDR2 FYNNEI. The CDR3 is 16 residues long. CDR3 coding DNA: TGTGCCAGCGGTAATCCGGGACAGACCCAGAACTATGGCTACACCTTC. Translation: CASGNPGQTQNYGYTF.

J is TRBJ1-4 and V is TRBV4-1; D gene uncertain. CDR3 length: 15 amino acids. V was pared by 0 bases and J by 5 bases, with 10 bases between. Germline CDR1 reads MGHRA; CDR2 reads YSYEKL. The CDR3 region is CASSQEMSRNEKLFF. The CDR3 DNA reads as TGCGCCAGCAGCCAAGAGATGTCGAGGAATGAAAAACTGTTTTTT.

CDR3 amino acids: CASSGTAPSWGNSPLHF. The CDR3, as DNA: TGCGCCAGCAGTGGGACAGCCCCGAGCTGGGGGAATTCACCCCTCCACTTT. This chain uses TRBV10-1 with TRBJ1-6, with D possibly matching TRBD1 (6 bases). This CDR3 has 17 amino acids. The V end lost 4 bases, the J end lost 7 bases, and 20 bases lay between the germline ends. Per the germline V gene, CDR1 is WNHNN and CDR2 is SYGVQD (reference sequence).

DNA for the CDR3: TGTGCCAGCAGTTCAGGCGGGGCCTTGAGGACTGAAGCTTTCTTT. Protein product: CASSSGGALRTEAFF. J is TRBJ1-1 and V is TRBV6-5, with D perhaps matching TRBD1 (5 bases). V lost 4 bases and J 5 bases, leaving 17 bases between the germline ends. CDR1 MNHEY and CDR2 SVGAGI come from the germline V gene. This CDR3 has 15 residues.

V gene TRBV5-4 combines with J gene TRBJ2-7; 9 nucleotides align to TRBD1. Germline lookup yields CDR1 SGHNT and CDR2 YYREEE (reference sequence). Trimming cost V 4 bases and J 9 bases; bases outside gene matches: 8. The CDR3 spans 13 residues. The DNA for the CDR3 is TGTGCCAGCAGCCGGACAGGGGAGGGTGGGCAGTACTTC. It yields the protein CASSRTGEGGQYF.

The chain couples TRBV13 to TRBJ1-1; weak D call: TRBD1 (5 bases). The germline V gene has CDR1 PRHDT and CDR2 FYEKMQ (reference sequence). Trimming removed 5 bases from V and 1 base from J, with 11 bases in between. The CDR3 is 14 amino acids. CDR3: CASSLRTSNTEAFF. CDR3 coding DNA: TGTGCCAGCAGCCTCCGGACATCGAACACTGAAGCTTTCTTT.

This chain uses TRBV19 with TRBJ1-2; 7 positions match TRBD1. Per the germline V gene, CDR1 is LNHDA and CDR2 is SQIVND (reference sequence). V was pared by 6 bases and J by 8 bases, with 12 bases of the junction left unmatched. This CDR3 has 14 amino acids. The chain's CDR3 is CASSPGQRSMGYTF. CDR3 nucleotides: TGTGCCAGTAGCCCGGGACAGAGATCTATGGGCTACACCTTC.

This clone was seen a single time. The chain employs TRBV7-8 and TRBJ2-1, with D perhaps TRBD2 (5 bases). Trimming removed 5 bases at V and 7 bases at J, with 12 bases between. The CDR3 is 13 residues long. CDR1 and CDR2 from the germline V gene are SGHVS and FQNEAQ. The CDR3, as DNA: TGTGCCAGCAGCACTAGAGCCGAAAATGAGCAGTTCTTC. This encodes CASSTRAENEQFF.

The rearrangement joins TRBV5-1 to TRBJ1-1; D possibly corresponds to TRBD1 (6 bases). V lost 0 bases and J lost 4, with 13 bases in between. Germline V gives CDR1 SGHRS, CDR2 YFSETQ. This CDR3 spans 15 amino acids. In DNA, the CDR3 is TGCGCCAGCAGCTTGGCCGAAGGACAGACCACTGAAGCTTTCTTT. It yields the protein CASSLAEGQTTEAFF.

This chain connects TRBV2 to TRBJ1-2, with 12 positions matching TRBD1. The CDR3 runs 16 residues. V lost 3 bases to trimming and J lost 7 bases; unmatched junction nucleotides: 9. Germline values: CDR1 SNHLY, CDR2 FYNNEI. The CDR3 DNA is TGTGCCAGCAGTGAGAAAGGGACAGGGGGCGTTGGTGGCTACACCTTC. Translating it yields CASSEKGTGGVGGYTF.

With regard to this clone: Other DNA sequences in the sample encode the same CDR3. The V and J genes are TRBV12-3 or TRBV12-4 and TRBJ1-2; D gene uncertain. This CDR3 contains 11 residues. The V end was cut by 1 base, the J end by 7 bases, with 4 bases between. DNA of the CDR3: TGTGCCAGCAGTTTAGGTCTTGGCTACACCTTC. Protein sequence: CASSLGLGYTF.